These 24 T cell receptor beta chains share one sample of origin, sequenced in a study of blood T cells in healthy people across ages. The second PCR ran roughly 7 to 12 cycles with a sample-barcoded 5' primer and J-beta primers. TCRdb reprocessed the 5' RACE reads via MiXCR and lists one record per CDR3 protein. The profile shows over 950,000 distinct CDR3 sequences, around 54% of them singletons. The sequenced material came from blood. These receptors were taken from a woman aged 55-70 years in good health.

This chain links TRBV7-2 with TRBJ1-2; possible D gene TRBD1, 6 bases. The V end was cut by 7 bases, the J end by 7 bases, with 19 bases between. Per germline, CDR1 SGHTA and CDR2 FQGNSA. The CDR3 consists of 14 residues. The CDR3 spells CASMGGARRGGYTF. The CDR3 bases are TGTGCCAGCATGGGGGGGGCGAGGCGGGGTGGCTACACCTTC.

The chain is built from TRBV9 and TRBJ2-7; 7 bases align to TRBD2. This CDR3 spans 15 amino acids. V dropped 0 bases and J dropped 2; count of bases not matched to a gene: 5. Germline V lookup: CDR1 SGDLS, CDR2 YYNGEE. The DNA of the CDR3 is TGTGCCAGCAGCGTAGACCTAGCGGCGACCTACGAGCAGTACTTC. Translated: CASSVDLAATYEQYF.

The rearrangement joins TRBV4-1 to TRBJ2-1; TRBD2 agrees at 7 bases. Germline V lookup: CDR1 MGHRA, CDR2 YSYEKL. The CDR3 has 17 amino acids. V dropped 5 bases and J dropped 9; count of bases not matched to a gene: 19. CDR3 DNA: TGCGCCAGCAGCGCGACGCGGGGGATTCTAGTTCTGCGTGAGCAGTTCTTC. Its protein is CASSATRGILVLREQFF.

DNA of the CDR3: TGCGCCAGCAGCCAAGTCGCCGAGGGACTAGCGGGAGATAGTGTGCAGTACTTC. It yields the protein CASSQVAEGLAGDSVQYF. The gene calls are TRBV4-3 and TRBJ2-7, with 14 bases fitting TRBD2. This CDR3 has 18 amino acids. Germline V lookup: CDR1 LGHNA, CDR2 YSLEER. V dropped 1 base and J dropped 9; count of bases not matched to a gene: 14.

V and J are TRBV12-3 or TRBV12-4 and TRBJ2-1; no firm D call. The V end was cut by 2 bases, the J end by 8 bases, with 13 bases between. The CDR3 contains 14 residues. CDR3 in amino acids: CASSLTPRAHEQFF. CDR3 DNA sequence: TGTGCCAGCAGTTTAACTCCCCGTGCCCATGAGCAGTTCTTC.

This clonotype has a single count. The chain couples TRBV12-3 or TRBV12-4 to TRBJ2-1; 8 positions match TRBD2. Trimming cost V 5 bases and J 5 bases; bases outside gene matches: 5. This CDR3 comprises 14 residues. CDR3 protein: CASSPGLGNNEQFF. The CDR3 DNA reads TGTGCCAGCAGTCCGGGACTAGGAAACAATGAGCAGTTCTTC.

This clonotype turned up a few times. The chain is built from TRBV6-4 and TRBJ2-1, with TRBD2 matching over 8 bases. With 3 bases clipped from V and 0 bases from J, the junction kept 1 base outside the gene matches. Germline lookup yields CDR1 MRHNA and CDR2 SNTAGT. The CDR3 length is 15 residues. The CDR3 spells CASSEGTSSYNEQFF. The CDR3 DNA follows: TGTGCCAGCAGTGAGGGGACTAGCTCCTACAATGAGCAGTTCTTC.

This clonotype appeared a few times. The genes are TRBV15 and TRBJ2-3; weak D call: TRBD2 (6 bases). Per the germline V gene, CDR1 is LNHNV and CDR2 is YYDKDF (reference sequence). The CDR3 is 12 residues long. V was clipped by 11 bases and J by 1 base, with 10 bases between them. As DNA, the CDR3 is TGTGCCGTCCGCGGGGGCACAGATACGCAGTATTTT. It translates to CAVRGGTDTQYF. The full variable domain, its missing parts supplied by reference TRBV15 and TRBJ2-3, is DAMVIQNPRYQVTQFGKPVTLSCSQTLNHNVMYWYQQKSSQAPKLLFHYYDKDFNNEADTPDNFQSRRPNTSFCFLDIRSPGLGDTAMYLCAVRGGTDTQYFGPGTRLTVL.

The CDR3 nucleotides read TGCAGTGCTAGAGATTGGGGCGGTAATAACTATGGCTACACCTTC. Its protein is CSARDWGGNNYGYTF. The chain recombines TRBV20-1 with TRBJ1-2; a weak D match, TRBD1 (5 bases). The CDR3 is 15 residues long. Germline loops: CDR1 DFQATT, CDR2 SNEGSKA (reference sequence). V lost 0 bases and J 1 base, leaving 12 bases between the germline ends.

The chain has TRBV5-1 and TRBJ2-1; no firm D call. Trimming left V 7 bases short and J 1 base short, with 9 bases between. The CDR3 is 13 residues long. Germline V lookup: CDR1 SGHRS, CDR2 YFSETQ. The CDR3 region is CASAEYSYNEQFF. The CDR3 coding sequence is TGCGCCAGCGCGGAATATTCCTACAATGAGCAGTTCTTC.

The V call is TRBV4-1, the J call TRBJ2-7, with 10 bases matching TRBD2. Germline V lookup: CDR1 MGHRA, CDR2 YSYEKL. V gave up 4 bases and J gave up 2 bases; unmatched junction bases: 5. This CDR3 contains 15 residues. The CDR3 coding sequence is TGCGCCAGCAGCCCTAGCGGGGGAAAGACCTACGAGCAGTACTTC. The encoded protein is CASSPSGGKTYEQYF.

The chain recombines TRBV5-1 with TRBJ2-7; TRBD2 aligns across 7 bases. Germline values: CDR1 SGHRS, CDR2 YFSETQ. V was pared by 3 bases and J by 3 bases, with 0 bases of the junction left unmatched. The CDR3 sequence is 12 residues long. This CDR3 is CASSWEGYEQYF. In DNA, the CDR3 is TGCGCCAGCAGCTGGGAGGGCTACGAGCAGTACTTC.

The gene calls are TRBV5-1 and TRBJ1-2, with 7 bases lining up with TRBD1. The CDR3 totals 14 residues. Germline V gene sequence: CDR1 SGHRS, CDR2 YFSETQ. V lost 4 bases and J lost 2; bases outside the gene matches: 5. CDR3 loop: CASSLPGQNYGYTF. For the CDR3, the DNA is TGCGCCAGCAGCCTGCCGGGACAGAACTATGGCTACACCTTC.

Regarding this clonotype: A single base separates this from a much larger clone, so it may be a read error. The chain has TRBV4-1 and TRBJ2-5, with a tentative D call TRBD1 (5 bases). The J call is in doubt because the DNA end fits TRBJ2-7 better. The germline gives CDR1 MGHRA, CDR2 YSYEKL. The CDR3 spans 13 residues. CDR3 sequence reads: CASGQTGNYEQYF. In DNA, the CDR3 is TGCGCCAGCGGCCAAACAGGAAACTACGAGCAGTACTTC.

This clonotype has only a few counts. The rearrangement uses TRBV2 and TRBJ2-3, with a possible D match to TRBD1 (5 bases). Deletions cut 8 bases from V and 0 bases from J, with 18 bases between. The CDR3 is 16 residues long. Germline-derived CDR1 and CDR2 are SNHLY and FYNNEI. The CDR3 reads CASSQAPPHSTDTQYF. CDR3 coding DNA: TGTGCCAGCTCACAGGCGCCGCCCCATAGCACAGATACGCAGTATTTT.

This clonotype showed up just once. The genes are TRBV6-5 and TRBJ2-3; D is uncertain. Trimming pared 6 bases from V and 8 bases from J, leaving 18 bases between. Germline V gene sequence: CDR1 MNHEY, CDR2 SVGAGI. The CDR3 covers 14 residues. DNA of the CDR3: TGTGCCAGCAGCCCAATGGTGGGGTCAGGTACGCAGTATTTT. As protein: CASSPMVGSGTQYF.

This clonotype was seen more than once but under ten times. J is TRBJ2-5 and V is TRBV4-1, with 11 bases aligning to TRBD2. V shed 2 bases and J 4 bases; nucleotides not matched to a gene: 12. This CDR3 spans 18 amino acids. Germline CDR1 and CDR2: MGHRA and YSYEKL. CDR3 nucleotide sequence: TGCGCCAGCAGCCAACCCATAGCGGGAGGGAGGGACGGAGAGACCCAGTACTTC. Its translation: CASSQPIAGGRDGETQYF.

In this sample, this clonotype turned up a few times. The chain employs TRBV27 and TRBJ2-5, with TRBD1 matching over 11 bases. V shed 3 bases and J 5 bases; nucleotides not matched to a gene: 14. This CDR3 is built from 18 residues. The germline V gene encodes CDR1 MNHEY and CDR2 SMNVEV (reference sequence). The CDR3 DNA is TGTGCCAGCAGTTTTTCCCCCCCCGGACAGGGGGCGCGGGAGACCCAGTACTTC. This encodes CASSFSPPGQGARETQYF.

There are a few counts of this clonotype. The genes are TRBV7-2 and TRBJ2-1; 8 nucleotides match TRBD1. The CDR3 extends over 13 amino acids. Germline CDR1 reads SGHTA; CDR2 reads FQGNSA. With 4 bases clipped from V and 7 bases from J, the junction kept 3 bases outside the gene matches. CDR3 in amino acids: CASSSRTGNEQFF. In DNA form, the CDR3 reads TGTGCCAGCAGCTCCCGGACAGGGAATGAGCAGTTCTTC.

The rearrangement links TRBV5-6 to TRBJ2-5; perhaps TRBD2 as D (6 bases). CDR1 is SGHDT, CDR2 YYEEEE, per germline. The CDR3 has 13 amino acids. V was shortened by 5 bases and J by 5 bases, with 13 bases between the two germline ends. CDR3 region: CASSIPSVETQYF. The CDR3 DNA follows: TGTGCCAGCAGTATTCCTAGCGTTGAGACCCAGTACTTC.

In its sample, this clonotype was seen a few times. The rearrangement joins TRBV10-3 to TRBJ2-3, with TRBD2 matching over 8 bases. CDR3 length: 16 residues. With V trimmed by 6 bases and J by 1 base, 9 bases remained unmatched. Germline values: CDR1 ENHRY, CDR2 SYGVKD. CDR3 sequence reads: CAISRGLAQGTDTQYF. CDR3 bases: TGTGCCATCAGCCGTGGACTAGCTCAAGGCACAGATACGCAGTATTTT.

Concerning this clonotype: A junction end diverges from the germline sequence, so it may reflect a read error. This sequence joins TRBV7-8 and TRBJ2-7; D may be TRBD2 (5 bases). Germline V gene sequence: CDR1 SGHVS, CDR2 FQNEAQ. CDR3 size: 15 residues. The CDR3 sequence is CAGSLLPGSSYEQYF. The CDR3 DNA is TGTGCCGGCAGCTTATTACCTGGGAGCTCCTACGAGCAGTACTTC.

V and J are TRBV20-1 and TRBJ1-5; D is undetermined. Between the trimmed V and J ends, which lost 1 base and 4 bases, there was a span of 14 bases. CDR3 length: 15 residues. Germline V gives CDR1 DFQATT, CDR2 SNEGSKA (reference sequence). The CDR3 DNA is TGCAGTGCTAGAGTTAATATGGGGTCTAATCAGCCCCAGCATTTT. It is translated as CSARVNMGSNQPQHF.

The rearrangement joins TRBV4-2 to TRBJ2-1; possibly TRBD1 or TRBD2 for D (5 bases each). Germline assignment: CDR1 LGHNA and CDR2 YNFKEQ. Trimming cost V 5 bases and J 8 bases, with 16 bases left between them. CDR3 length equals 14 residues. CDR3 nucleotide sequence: TGTGCCAGCAGCTGGAATGGGGCGGGCTATGAGCAGTTCTTC. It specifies CASSWNGAGYEQFF.